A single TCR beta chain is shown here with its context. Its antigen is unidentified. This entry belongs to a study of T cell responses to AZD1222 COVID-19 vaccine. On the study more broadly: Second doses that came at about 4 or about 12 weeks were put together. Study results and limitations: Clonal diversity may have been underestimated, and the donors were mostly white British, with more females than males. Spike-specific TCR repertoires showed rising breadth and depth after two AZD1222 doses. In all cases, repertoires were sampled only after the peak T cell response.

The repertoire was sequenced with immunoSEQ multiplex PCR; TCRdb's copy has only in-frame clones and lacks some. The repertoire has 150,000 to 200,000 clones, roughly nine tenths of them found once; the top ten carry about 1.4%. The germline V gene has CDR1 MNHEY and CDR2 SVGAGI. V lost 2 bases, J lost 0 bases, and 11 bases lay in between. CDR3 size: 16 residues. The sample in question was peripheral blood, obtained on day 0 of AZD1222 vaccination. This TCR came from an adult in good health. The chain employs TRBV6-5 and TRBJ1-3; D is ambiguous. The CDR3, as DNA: TGTGCCAGCAGTTACCTCGGGCCCGACTCTGGAAACACCATATATTTT. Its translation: CASSYLGPDSGNTIYF.